This T cell receptor beta chain was captured by sequencing in a study of blood T cell repertoires in COVID-19. Study context: The samples span acute and convalescent COVID-19 from the United States, Italy and Spain.

This clone was seen only once. V shed 3 bases and J 4 bases; nucleotides not matched to a gene: 10. CDR3 length: 16 amino acids. In germline, CDR1 is SGDLS, CDR2 YYNGEE. Under the authors' procedure: From reference gene primer amplification, estimates of nucleated cell counts were derived. Libraries were prepared by immunoSEQ multiplex PCR; TCRdb keeps only in-frame clonotypes and omits some of them. From that table come the V and J calls and clone size; the DNA was used to work out D and trimming. The data show approximately 150,000 clones, with approximately 80% seen just once and 10% to 13% held by the top ten.

Sequencing was carried out using peripheral blood. The chain combines TRBV9 with TRBJ1-1, with TRBD1 matching 9 bases. The receptor comes from a man aged 55 to 70 with active or convalescent COVID-19. This CDR3 reads CASSGGDREGGTEAFF. The CDR3 bases are TGTGCCAGCAGCGGCGGGGACAGGGAGGGTGGCACTGAAGCTTTCTTT. The full variable domain, in which reference TRBV9 and TRBJ1-1 provide the parts outside the CDR3, is DSGVTQTPKHLITATGQRVTLRCSPRSGDLSVYWYQQSLDQGLQFLIQYYNGEERAKGNILERFSAQQFPDLHSELNLSSLELGDSALYFCASSGGDREGGTEAFFGQGTRLTVV.